These T cell receptor beta chains were read from a single sample in a study of blood T cell repertoires in COVID-19. Measured with immunoSEQ multiplex PCR; TCRdb has only the in-frame clones, and not every one. The profile shows some 87,000 clones, under 90% of them singletons. Sequencing input: peripheral blood. The receptors here all came from a woman in her 70s with acute or convalescent COVID-19. Both conserved end residues are part of each CDR3.

TRBV28	CASTRDRSVYGYTF
TRBV15	CATSRDRGEVYGYTF
TRBV4-2	CASSQRIGLLAGGPGTGELFF
TRBV7-2	CASSYASGAYNEQFF
TRBV7-9	CASSLLDINYGYTF
TRBV19	CASTGGHRDEPQHF
TRBV7-2	CASSLELAGESNEQFF
TRBV30	CAWTGEYQETQYF
TRBV5-4	CASSFATASNTEAFF
TRBV28	CASSQGQQPQHF
TRBV19	CASSIRGLGSAEAFF
TRBV6-5	CASRSRTALISPLHF
TRBV19	CASRDRGFQPQHF
TRBV19	CASSLKTGMMTGELFF
TRBV5-1	CASSLAGERGEPQHF
TRBV6-2/TRBV6-3	CASSYSGTSGEETQYF
TRBV2	CASVLVLPSEQFF
TRBV2	CASTRAGATDTQYF
TRBV30	CAWSVDSGNYGYTF
TRBV3-1/TRBV3-2	CASSQEGATEAFF
TRBV6-6	CASSSAGEGYGYTF
TRBV10-1	CASRTGTNTGELFF
TRBV14	CASSRTGAGETQYF
TRBV5-1	CASSLTSGGAGEQFF
TRBV5-1	CASRNPAGGANEQFF
TRBV5-1	CASSSTSGGAAGEQFF
TRBV28	CASGSGGGDYYGYTF
TRBV5-1	CASSLVVSGANVLTF
TRBV5-1	CASSLKNGGGRATEQYF
TRBV5-4	CASSLGTGMGGSPLHF
TRBV19	CASSRSMEGTYEQYF
TRBV10-3	CAISEDGIPTDTQYF
TRBV5-4	CASSPRTQGVNTEAFF
TRBV6-6	CASSYSGTGVGEQYF
TRBV19	CASSIASRTGYGYTF
TRBV30	CAWQGRDNQPQHF
TRBV29-1	CSVGLTGGREKLFF
TRBV6-5	CASLYKETQYF
TRBV28	CASSLVPTGRGNTIYF
TRBV4-2	CASSQVRQIAQPQHF
TRBV2	CASSAGQGFTNYGYTF
TRBV6-6	CASRPGQGARGYTF
TRBV10-2	CASSDPSGSGTDTQYF
TRBV7-9	CASSESGAGVLGRYF
TRBV9	CASSVDPGTGKGYTF
TRBV28	CASLQGYSYEQYF
TRBV6-5	CASGGGQRIYGYTF
TRBV4-2	CASSRGLAGTGELFF
TRBV4-2	CASSQNNLAGGADTQYF
TRBV6-2/TRBV6-3	CASSSVSRAFF
TRBV27	CASSTGVPGELFF
TRBV28	CASSLPYGLAGYEQFF
TRBV10-3	CAISESTDYEQYF
TRBV3-1/TRBV3-2	CASSQVPPGTQYF
TRBV3-1/TRBV3-2	CASSLGQGGSNQPQHF
TRBV7-8	CASSPPGSYNSPLHF
TRBV5-1	CASSLDPEDSPLHF
TRBV2	CASSEGGQGNTEAFF
TRBV12-3/TRBV12-4	CASSDSVLQFF
TRBV6-5	CAIEREGTYNEQFF